The TCR beta chain described here comes from a study of T-cell memory formation after mild COVID-19. The length of the CDR3 is 11 residues. Trimming cost V 7 bases and J 2 bases, with 5 bases left between them. Notes on the study in general: What remained unconfirmed was the SARS-CoV-2 specificity of second-wave clones peaking on day 37.

TCRdb itself ran the 5' RACE reads through MiXCR, one entry per CDR3 protein. The data contain over 500,000 distinct CDR3 sequences, 15% to 20% of them singletons. The table lists this clonotype with many counts. The target antigen is unknown. This rearrangement joins TRBV12-3 or TRBV12-4 to TRBJ1-1; D not resolved. This receptor was obtained from an adult woman who had mild COVID-19 (a few samples of this study predate the infection). Cell type and time point are not known. Sequenced sample: PBMCs or a T cell subset sorted from them (not recorded which). CDR3 sequence reads: CASKRNTEAFF. CDR3 nucleotide sequence: TGTGCCAGCAAAAGAAACACTGAAGCTTTCTTT.